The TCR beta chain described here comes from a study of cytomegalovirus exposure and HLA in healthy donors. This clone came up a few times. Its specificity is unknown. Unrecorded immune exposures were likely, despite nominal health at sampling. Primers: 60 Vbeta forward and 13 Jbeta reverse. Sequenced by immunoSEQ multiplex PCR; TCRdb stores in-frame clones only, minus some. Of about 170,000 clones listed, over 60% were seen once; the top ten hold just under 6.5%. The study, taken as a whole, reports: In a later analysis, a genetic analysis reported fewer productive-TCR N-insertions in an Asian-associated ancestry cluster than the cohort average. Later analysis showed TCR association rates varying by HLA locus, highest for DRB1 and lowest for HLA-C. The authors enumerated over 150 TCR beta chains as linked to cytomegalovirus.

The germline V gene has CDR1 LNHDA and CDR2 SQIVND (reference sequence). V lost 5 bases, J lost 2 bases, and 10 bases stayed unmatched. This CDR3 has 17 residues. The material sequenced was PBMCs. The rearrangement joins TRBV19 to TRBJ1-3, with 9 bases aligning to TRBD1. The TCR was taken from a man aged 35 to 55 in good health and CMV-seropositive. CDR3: CASSFSPDRGPGNTIYF. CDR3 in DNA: TGTGCCAGTAGTTTCTCCCCGGACAGGGGTCCTGGAAACACCATATATTTT. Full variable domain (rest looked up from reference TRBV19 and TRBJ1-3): DGGITQSPKYLFRKEGQNVTLSCEQNLNHDAMYWYRQDPGQGLRLIYYSQIVNDFQKGDIAEGYSVSREKKESFPLTVTSAQKNPTAFYLCASSFSPDRGPGNTIYFGEGSWLTVV.